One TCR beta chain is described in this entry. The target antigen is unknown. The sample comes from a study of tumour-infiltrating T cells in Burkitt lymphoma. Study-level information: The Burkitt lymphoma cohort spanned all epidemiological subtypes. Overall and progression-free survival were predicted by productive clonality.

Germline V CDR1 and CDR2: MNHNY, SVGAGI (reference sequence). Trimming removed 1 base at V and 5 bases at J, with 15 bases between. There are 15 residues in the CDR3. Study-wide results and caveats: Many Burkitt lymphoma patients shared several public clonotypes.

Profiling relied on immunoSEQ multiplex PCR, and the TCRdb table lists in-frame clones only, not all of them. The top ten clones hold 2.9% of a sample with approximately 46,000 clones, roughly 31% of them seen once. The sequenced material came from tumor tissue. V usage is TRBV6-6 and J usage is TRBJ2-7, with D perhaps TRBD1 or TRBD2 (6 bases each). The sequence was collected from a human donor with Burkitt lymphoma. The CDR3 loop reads CASSYLGGSLNEQYF. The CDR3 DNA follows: TGTGCCAGCAGTTACTTAGGGGGGTCGCTTAACGAGCAGTACTTC.